The TCR beta chain under discussion was sequenced for a study of blood T cell repertoires in COVID-19. CDR1 is MNHEY and CDR2 is SVGAGI in the germline V gene. Trimming took off 6 bases at V and 5 bases at J, with 19 bases between the two ends. The CDR3 runs 15 residues. Using immunoSEQ multiplex PCR, the repertoire was profiled, and TCRdb retains in-frame clones only, with some absent. Altogether approximately 480,000 clones are present, roughly 87% being singletons, with the ten largest covering around 0.9%. V and J are TRBV6-5 and TRBJ1-1; the D is unclear. The sample comprised peripheral blood. This TCR was recovered from a young man with COVID-19, enrolled during active disease. The CDR3 sequence is CASSPVQSGGTEAFF. CDR3 DNA: TGTGCCAGCAGCCCGGTACAGTCCGGAGGAACTGAAGCTTTCTTT.